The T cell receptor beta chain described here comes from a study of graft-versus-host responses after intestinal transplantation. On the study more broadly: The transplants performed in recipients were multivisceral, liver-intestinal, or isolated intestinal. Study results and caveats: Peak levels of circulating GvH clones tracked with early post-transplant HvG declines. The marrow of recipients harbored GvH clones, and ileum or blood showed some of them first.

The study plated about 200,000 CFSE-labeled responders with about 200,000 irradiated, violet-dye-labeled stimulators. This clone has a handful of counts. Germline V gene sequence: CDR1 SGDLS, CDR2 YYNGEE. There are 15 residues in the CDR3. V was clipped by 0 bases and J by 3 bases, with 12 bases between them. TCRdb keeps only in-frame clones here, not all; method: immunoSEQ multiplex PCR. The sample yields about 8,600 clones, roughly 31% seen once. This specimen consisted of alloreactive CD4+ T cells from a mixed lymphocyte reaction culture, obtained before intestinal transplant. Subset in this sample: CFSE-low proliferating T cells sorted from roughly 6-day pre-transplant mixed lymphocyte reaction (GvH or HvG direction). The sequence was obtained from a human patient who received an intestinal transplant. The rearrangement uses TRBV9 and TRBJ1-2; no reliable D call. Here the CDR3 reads CASSVAPGFYYGYTF. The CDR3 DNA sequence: TGTGCCAGCAGCGTAGCCCCAGGATTCTACTATGGCTACACCTTC.